This section outlines one T cell receptor beta chain sequence together with its context. The germline V and J ends were trimmed by 4 bases and 6 bases, with 12 bases remaining between them. The CDR3 sequence is 14 residues long. In germline, CDR1 is LGHDT, CDR2 YNNKEL (reference sequence). The sample belongs to a study of blood T cell repertoires in COVID-19. Study-wide background: Italy, Spain and the United States were the sources of the convalescent and acute COVID-19 samples. From T cells, B-cell-depleted T cells, or PBMCs came the material, which was cDNA or gDNA.

Per the study methods: Amplification of reference gene primers provided the estimated nucleated cell counts. Repertoires were generated with immunoSEQ multiplex PCR, while TCRdb's copy carries only in-frame clones and drops some. For V, J and clone size, that table is used; D and trimming come from the DNA. The table includes over 45,000 clones, around four fifths detected once. Material: peripheral blood. The origin of this receptor is a human donor in a cohort sampled during active COVID-19. This chain connects TRBV3-1 (or the pseudogene TRBV3-2) to TRBJ2-2; no reliable D call. CDR3 coding DNA: TGTGCCAGCAGCCCCGTACAGACGGCCGGGGAGCTGTTTTTT. It codes for CASSPVQTAGELFF.